This TCR beta chain is from a study of vaccination effects on CD4 cells after COVID-19. Overall study: Researchers obtained post-vaccine samples at a median of 72 days past the second dose.

The method was immunoSEQ multiplex PCR; TCRdb's version includes in-frame clones alone and lacks a portion of them. The sample shows tens of thousands of clones, 70% to 85% of them seen only once. The V gene's germline CDR1 is KGHDR and CDR2 SFDVKD. Trimming removed 3 bases from V and 5 bases from J, with 4 bases in between. This CDR3 has 12 amino acids. This clone appeared a single time. The antigen is undetermined. Expansion of antigen-specific CD4+ T cells with viral peptide pools was carried out by the ViraFEST assay before sequencing. Isolation of CD4+ T cells took place after 10 days of culture. Vaccination of participants consisted of two doses of either the BNT162b2 or mRNA-1273 vaccine. Neither prior SARS-CoV-2 infection nor positive nucleocapsid antibodies were present in the vaccine recipients.

The receptor was isolated from a human donor who received a COVID-19 vaccine. This specimen consisted of CD4+ T cells from PBMCs cultured with HCoV-229E spike peptides, obtained after COVID-19 vaccination. The rearrangement uses TRBV24-1 and TRBJ1-5; D uncertain. As DNA, the CDR3 is TGTGCCACCAGTGATGCGGATCAGCCCCAGCATTTT. Encoded protein: CATSDADQPQHF.